Given below is one T cell receptor beta chain in context. The sample originates from a study of shared clonotypes between healthy human individuals. Sequencing was performed with immunoSEQ multiplex PCR; in TCRdb, only in-frame clones are kept and a portion is missing. Seen here are nearly 750,000 clones, roughly 72% observed once, and the top ten hold approximately 1.7%. CDR3 length: 11 residues. Germline V gene data show CDR1 as LGHNA and CDR2 as YNFKEQ. V was shortened by 5 bases and J by 0 bases, with 1 base between the two germline ends. Among the donors, all were Caucasian adults who lived in Nashville, Tennessee.

The TCR sequence derives from a woman aged 30 to 39 in good health. The sample was memory CD4+ T cells sorted from blood. Stated subset: CD45RA-negative fraction. The V call is TRBV4-2, the J call TRBJ1-2; D gene uncertain. As DNA, the CDR3 is TGTGCCAGCAGCTCTAACTATGGCTACACCTTC. Its protein product is CASSSNYGYTF.